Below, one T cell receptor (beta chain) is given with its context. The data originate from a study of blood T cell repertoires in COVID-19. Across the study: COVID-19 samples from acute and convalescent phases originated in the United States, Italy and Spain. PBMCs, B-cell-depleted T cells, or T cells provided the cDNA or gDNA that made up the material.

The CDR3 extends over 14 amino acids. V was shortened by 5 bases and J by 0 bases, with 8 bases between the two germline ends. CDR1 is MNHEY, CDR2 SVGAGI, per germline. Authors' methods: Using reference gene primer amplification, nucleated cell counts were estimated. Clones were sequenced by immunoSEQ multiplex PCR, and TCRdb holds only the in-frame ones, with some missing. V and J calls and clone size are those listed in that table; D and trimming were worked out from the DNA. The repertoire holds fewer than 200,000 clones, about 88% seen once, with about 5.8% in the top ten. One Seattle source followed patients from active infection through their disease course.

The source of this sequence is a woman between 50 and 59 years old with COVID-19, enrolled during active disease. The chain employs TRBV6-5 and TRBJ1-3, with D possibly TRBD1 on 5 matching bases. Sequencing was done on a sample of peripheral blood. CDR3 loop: CASSRDFSGNTIYF. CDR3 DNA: TGTGCCAGCAGTCGGGACTTCTCTGGAAACACCATATATTTT.